The rows below give T cell receptor beta chains drawn from one sample of a study of T cell repertoires and Cas9 in healthy adults. Clones were read by immunoSEQ multiplex PCR, and TCRdb kept only the in-frame ones, dropping some. Here the sample spans approximately 21,000 clones, about 88% being singletons. Sequencing was performed on CD4+ effector T cells (CD127+, CD25-, CD137-, CD154-) from PBMCs; culture status not recorded. Every receptor here comes from a human donor in good health. CDR3s include the opening cysteine and the closing phenylalanine or tryptophan. Each record gives: J gene, V gene, D gene, clone size, CDR3 protein, CDR3 DNA. D genes are given only for firm matches. For some rows the clone size is stated as once, few or many, or as a class when expanded; others skip it.

>TRBJ2-5|TRBV11-2|TRBD2|.
CASSLRGGLETQYF
TGTGCCAGCAGCTTGCGGGGGGGCCTTGAGACCCAGTACTTC
>TRBJ2-2|TRBV7-8|TRBD2|few
CASSPRLAGGTNTGELFF
TGTGCCAGCAGCCCCAGACTAGCGGGGGGGACGAACACCGGGGAGCTGTTTTTT
>TRBJ2-7|TRBV4-1|.|.
CASSQGGAGLSSGEQYF
TGCGCCAGCAGCCAAGGGGGGGCGGGACTCTCGTCTGGTGAGCAGTACTTC
>TRBJ2-7|TRBV28|.|.
CASSQGRIYEQYF
TGTGCCAGCAGTCAGGGACGGATATACGAGCAGTACTTC
>TRBJ2-7|TRBV11-2|.|once
CASSLGRPSYEQYF
TGTGCCAGCAGCTTAGGGAGGCCATCCTACGAGCAGTACTTC
>TRBJ2-7|TRBV19|.|.
CASSTRGASYEQYF
TGTGCCAGTAGTACCCGGGGGGCATCCTACGAGCAGTACTTC
>TRBJ1-2|TRBV28|.|.
CASSTPGDYGYTF
TGTGCCAGCAGTACCCCGGGGGACTATGGCTACACCTTC
>TRBJ2-3|TRBV7-2|.|once
CASSLGTPLSGDTQYF
TGTGCCAGCAGCTTAGGGACCCCTCTTAGTGGGGATACGCAGTATTTT
>TRBJ2-3|TRBV14|.|.
CASSRAGAITDTQYF
TGTGCCAGCAGCCGGGCCGGGGCGATCACAGATACGCAGTATTTT
>TRBJ1-3|TRBV30|TRBD1|.
CAWSGGTGEYNTIYF
TGTGCCTGGAGCGGTGGGACAGGGGAATACAACACCATATATTTT
>TRBJ2-7|TRBV20-1|TRBD1|.
CSADRAYEQYF
TGCAGTGCCGACAGGGCCTACGAGCAGTACTTC
>TRBJ2-1|TRBV19|.|.
CASSPSGPTYEQFF
TGTGCCAGTAGCCCTTCTGGCCCCACCTATGAGCAGTTCTTC
>TRBJ2-7|TRBV7-2|TRBD1|.
CASSSRTGQGYEQYF
TGTGCCAGCAGCTCAAGGACGGGACAGGGGTACGAGCAGTACTTC
>TRBJ2-1|TRBV5-1|TRBD2|once
CASSPGRGGKSNEQFF
TGCGCCAGCAGCCCCGGGCGGGGGGGCAAGAGCAATGAGCAGTTCTTC
>TRBJ2-1|TRBV14|.|.
CASSQVRPTSYNEQFF
TGTGCCAGCAGCCAGGTCCGACCTACATCCTACAATGAGCAGTTCTTC
>TRBJ2-3|TRBV6-5|TRBD2|once
CASKSGGADTQYF
TGTGCCAGCAAGAGCGGGGGGGCAGATACGCAGTATTTT
>TRBJ2-7|TRBV12-1|.|.
CASSFSTRRPYEQYF
TGTGCCAGCAGCTTTTCCACTAGACGACCCTACGAGCAGTACTTC
>TRBJ2-3|TRBV28|TRBD2|.
CASSYRLAGPTDTQYF
TGTGCCAGCAGTTACCGACTAGCGGGCCCCACAGATACGCAGTATTTT
>TRBJ1-1|TRBV5-1|.|.
CASRAPWGEPSNTEAFF
TGCGCCAGCAGGGCCCCTTGGGGGGAGCCTTCGAACACTGAAGCTTTCTTT
>TRBJ2-3|TRBV6-5|.|.
CASRTGLQVTDTQYF
TGTGCCAGCAGAACGGGACTTCAGGTTACAGATACGCAGTATTTT
>TRBJ2-1|TRBV5-1|.|few
CASSWTPSEQFF
TGCGCCAGCAGCTGGACTCCGTCGGAGCAGTTCTTC
>TRBJ1-2|TRBV28|.|.
CASIGSPRNYGYTF
TGTGCCAGCATCGGGAGTCCCAGAAACTATGGCTACACCTTC
>TRBJ1-6|TRBV15|.|few
CATRKGRLSYNSPLHF
TGTGCCACCAGGAAGGGCAGGCTCTCCTATAATTCACCCCTCCACTTT
>TRBJ1-3|TRBV6-1|.|.
CASSDHSPNTIYF
TGTGCCAGCAGTGATCATTCCCCAAACACCATATATTTT
>TRBJ2-3|TRBV6-5|.|.
CASSQGSTDTQYF
TGTGCCAGCAGTCAGGGATCCACAGATACGCAGTATTTT
>TRBJ2-7|TRBV11-3|.|.
CASSRGGGIYEQYF
TGTGCCAGCAGCCGGGGAGGTGGAATCTACGAGCAGTACTTC
>TRBJ1-2|TRBV30|.|.
CAWSVQGPGYTF
TGTGCCTGGAGTGTTCAGGGGCCCGGCTACACCTTC
>TRBJ2-7|TRBV19|.|.
CASGEGLNFYEQYF
TGTGCCAGTGGTGAGGGGCTTAATTTCTACGAGCAGTACTTC
>TRBJ2-3|TRBV30|.|.
CAWSVGTLPDTQYF
TGTGCCTGGAGTGTCGGTACCCTGCCAGATACGCAGTATTTT
>TRBJ2-3|TRBV27|.|.
CASSFGMTQYF
TGTGCCAGCAGTTTTGGGATGACGCAGTATTTT
>TRBJ1-1|TRBV15|.|.
CATSRDLGPPLNTEAFF
TGTGCCACCAGCAGAGACCTCGGACCGCCCCTGAACACTGAAGCTTTCTTT
>TRBJ1-1|TRBV6-1|TRBD1|.
CASSGTGDTEAFF
TGTGCCAGCAGTGGGACAGGGGACACTGAAGCTTTCTTT
>TRBJ1-3|TRBV6-5|.|.
CASSYTVGAGNTIYF
TGTGCCAGCAGTTACACGGTCGGCGCTGGAAACACCATATATTTT
>TRBJ2-5|TRBV4-2|TRBD1|.
CASSQSEQGMGETQYF
TGTGCCAGCAGCCAATCGGAACAGGGGATGGGAGAGACCCAGTACTTC
>TRBJ2-7|TRBV19|.|.
CASSIGSKAYEQYF
TGTGCCAGTAGTATAGGTTCTAAGGCCTACGAGCAGTACTTC
>TRBJ2-3|TRBV7-9|TRBD2|.
CASSLKGSGGARVPDTQYF
TGTGCCAGCAGCTTAAAGGGTAGCGGGGGGGCCAGGGTCCCAGATACGCAGTATTTT
>TRBJ2-6|TRBV18|.|.
CASSTGTTISGANVLTF
TGTGCCAGCTCGACCGGGACAACGATCTCTGGGGCCAACGTCCTGACTTTC
>TRBJ2-3|TRBV28|.|.
CASSLLTSVVRLSTDTQYF
TGTGCCAGCAGTTTATTAACCTCGGTCGTAAGGCTGAGCACAGATACGCAGTATTTT
>TRBJ2-5|TRBV28|TRBD2|.
CASSSGTSGGGETQYF
TGTGCCAGCAGTTCCGGGACTAGCGGGGGAGGGGAGACCCAGTACTTC
>TRBJ2-3|TRBV5-5|TRBD1|.
CASSLETGGPDTQYF
TGTGCCAGCAGCTTAGAGACAGGGGGCCCAGATACGCAGTATTTT
>TRBJ1-2|TRBV6-5|.|.
CASSDGRPTWGGYTF
TGTGCCAGCAGCGATGGGAGACCGACTTGGGGAGGCTACACCTTC
>TRBJ1-1|TRBV10-3|TRBD1|.
CAIRGDRRGMNTEAFF
TGTGCCATCAGGGGGGACAGGAGGGGGATGAACACTGAAGCTTTCTTT
>TRBJ2-7|TRBV6-5|.|.
CASSSDSYEQYF
TGTGCCAGCAGTTCCGACAGTTACGAGCAGTACTTC
>TRBJ2-2|TRBV4-1|.|.
CASSQGQGNTGELFF
TGCGCCAGCAGCCAAGGGCAGGGTAACACCGGGGAGCTGTTTTTT
>TRBJ1-5|TRBV16|.|.
CASSQTAYGQHF
TGTGCCAGCAGCCAGACGGCATACGGTCAGCATTTT